This T cell receptor beta chain was profiled in a study of cytomegalovirus exposure and HLA in healthy donors. With 60 Vbeta and 13 Jbeta primers, the PCR was carried out. Generated by immunoSEQ multiplex PCR, the TCRdb table keeps only in-frame clones and is missing some. The sample contains over 100,000 clones, 80% to 85% of which appear only once. The CDR3 extends over 12 amino acids. The V end lost 0 bases, the J end lost 10 bases, and 7 bases lay between the germline ends. Germline CDR1 is MNHNY and CDR2 is SVGAGI (reference sequence). This TCR was recovered from a woman aged 25 to 45 in good health and CMV-seronegative. The chain recombines TRBV6-6 with TRBJ1-3; D ambiguous. Sequenced: PBMCs. DNA of the CDR3: TGTGCCAGCAGTTACTCGAGGGAAACCATATATTTT. Protein product: CASSYSRETIYF.